The 31 T cell receptor beta chains below all came from one sample that was sequenced in a study of blood T cell repertoires in COVID-19. The repertoire was sequenced with immunoSEQ multiplex PCR; TCRdb's copy has only in-frame clones and lacks some. This sample has a few hundred thousand clones, with around 85% found just once. The sequencing sample was made of PBMCs or T cells enriched from blood (not recorded which). The source is a man in his thirties or forties who had recovered from COVID-19.

This rearrangement joins TRBV19 to TRBJ2-1; D is perhaps TRBD2 (5 bases). Germline V gives CDR1 LNHDA, CDR2 SQIVND (reference sequence). This CDR3 spans 15 amino acids. Trimming stripped 5 bases from V and 2 bases from J, with 13 bases between. Here the CDR3 DNA reads TGTGCCAGTAGTCGGACTCCGATCGCCTACAATGAGCAGTTCTTC. It yields the protein CASSRTPIAYNEQFF.

This clone has just a few counts. The rearrangement joins TRBV29-1 to TRBJ2-3; possibly TRBD1 for D (6 bases). The CDR3 sequence is 12 residues long. Trimming pared 6 bases from V and 4 bases from J, leaving 11 bases between. Germline-derived CDR1 and CDR2 are SQVTM and ANQGSEA. In DNA form, the CDR3 reads TGCAGCGTCCATACAGGGTCAGATACGCAGTATTTT. Amino acids: CSVHTGSDTQYF.

This clone has just a few counts. This chain joins TRBV2 and TRBJ2-3; no firm D call. From germline, CDR1 is SNHLY and CDR2 FYNNEI. V lost 4 bases and J 2 bases, leaving 13 bases between the germline ends. This CDR3 spans 15 amino acids. The CDR3 bases are TGTGCCAGCAGTGTTTCAGGCCCCCACACAGATACGCAGTATTTT. Its protein is CASSVSGPHTDTQYF. Full variable domain (missing parts from reference TRBV2 and TRBJ2-3): EPEVTQTPSHQVTQMGQEVILRCVPISNHLYFYWYRQILGQKVEFLVSFYNNEISEKSEIFDDQFSVERPDGSNFTLKIRSTKLEDSAMYFCASSVSGPHTDTQYFGPGTRLTVL.

This chain links TRBV5-1 with TRBJ1-1; no firm D call. With 4 bases removed from V and 10 bases from J, the gap between germline ends came to 20 bases. The germline V gene encodes CDR1 SGHRS and CDR2 YFSETQ. The length of the CDR3 is 14 residues. This CDR3 reads CASSLSGEALLAFF. CDR3 sequence (DNA): TGCGCCAGCAGCCTATCGGGAGAAGCCTTGTTAGCTTTCTTT.

This chain connects TRBV6-6 to TRBJ1-4, with D unresolved. Trimming cost V 8 bases and J 0 bases, with 13 bases left between them. The CDR3 runs 15 residues. Germline V gives CDR1 MNHNY, CDR2 SVGAGI (reference sequence). DNA for the CDR3: TGTGCCAGCGGGAGCGTTCTTGCAACTAATGAAAAACTGTTTTTT. It is translated as CASGSVLATNEKLFF.

The chain couples TRBV7-2 to TRBJ2-7; TRBD1 is a possible D gene (6 bases). Germline lookup yields CDR1 SGHTA and CDR2 FQGNSA. CDR3 length: 14 amino acids. Trimming cost V 2 bases and J 2 bases, with 10 bases left between them. As DNA, the CDR3 is TGTGCCAGCAGCTTAATCAGGGGTCCCTACGAGCAGTACTTC. Translated, it gives CASSLIRGPYEQYF.

The V and J genes are TRBV7-9 and TRBJ2-2, with D possibly matching TRBD1 (6 bases). CDR1 SEHNR and CDR2 FQNEAQ come from the germline V gene (reference sequence). V dropped 1 base and J dropped 3 bases, with 9 bases sitting between them. The CDR3 runs 15 residues. The CDR3 loop is CASSLGGPDTGELFF. The CDR3 DNA follows: TGTGCCAGCAGCTTAGGGGGGCCAGACACCGGGGAGCTGTTTTTT.

The chain has TRBV13 and TRBJ2-4; 9 nucleotides align to TRBD1. V shed 4 bases and J 0 bases; nucleotides not matched to a gene: 16. CDR1 and CDR2 (germline): PRHDT, FYEKMQ (reference sequence). This CDR3 is 20 amino acids long. CDR3 in amino acids: CASSWTRDRALEAAKNIQYF. The DNA for the CDR3 is TGTGCCAGCAGCTGGACCCGGGACAGGGCTCTCGAGGCAGCCAAAAACATTCAGTACTTC.

The V gene is TRBV18, the J gene TRBJ1-1; D perhaps matches TRBD1 (5 bases). The V and J ends lost 5 bases and 7 bases respectively, with 11 bases between them. The CDR3 totals 12 residues. The V gene's germline CDR1 is KGHSH and CDR2 LQKENI. CDR3 coding DNA: TGTGCCAGCTCAGCCGACAGCTTTGAAGCTTTCTTT. Amino acids: CASSADSFEAFF.

The chain is built from TRBV5-8 and TRBJ1-2; 9 nucleotides align to TRBD1. Germline V gene sequence: CDR1 SGHTS, CDR2 YDEGEE. V lost 2 bases and J lost 3; bases outside the gene matches: 2. The CDR3 totals 14 residues. CDR3 in amino acids: CASSLGQGYYGYTF. The CDR3 region has the DNA TGTGCCAGCAGCTTAGGACAGGGGTACTATGGCTACACCTTC.

This chain uses TRBV7-2 with TRBJ2-3; D call uncertain. With 3 bases removed from V and 4 bases from J, the gap between germline ends came to 20 bases. Germline V gene sequence: CDR1 SGHTA, CDR2 FQGNSA. This CDR3 has 17 amino acids. The DNA for the CDR3 is TGTGCCAGCAGCTTTAGGCTAGTAGGAGCTCACCCAGATACGCAGTATTTT. It codes for CASSFRLVGAHPDTQYF.

V is TRBV6-5 and J is TRBJ1-2; perhaps TRBD1 as D (5 bases). CDR1 MNHEY and CDR2 SVGAGI come from the germline V gene. Trimming took off 6 bases at V and 4 bases at J, with 15 bases between the two ends. This CDR3 has 14 residues. This CDR3 is CASSIAGGGYGYTF. DNA for the CDR3: TGTGCCAGCAGCATCGCCGGGGGGGGCTATGGCTACACCTTC.

This chain connects TRBV30 to TRBJ1-5; unclear D gene. V was clipped by 1 base and J by 0 bases, with 7 bases between them. Germline V CDR1 and CDR2: GTSNPN, SVGIG (reference sequence). This CDR3 contains 14 residues. The CDR3 region has the DNA TGTGCCTGGAGTGCGGGGATTAGCAATCAGCCCCAGCATTTT. Its protein product is CAWSAGISNQPQHF.

The V and J genes are TRBV30 and TRBJ2-3, with 8 nucleotides matching TRBD1. V was pared by 4 bases and J by 3 bases, with 9 bases of the junction left unmatched. The CDR3 totals 15 residues. From germline, CDR1 is GTSNPN and CDR2 SVGIG (reference sequence). The CDR3 spells CAWNRGDRGTDTQYF. In DNA form, the CDR3 reads TGTGCCTGGAACAGGGGGGATCGGGGTACAGATACGCAGTATTTT.

The chain employs TRBV15 and TRBJ2-5; 7 bases are a match to TRBD1. CDR3 length: 12 amino acids. Trimming took 3 bases from V and 5 from J; bases not matched to a gene: 0. CDR1 is LNHNV and CDR2 is YYDKDF in the germline V gene (reference sequence). CDR3 nucleotides: TGTGCCACCAGCAGGACAGGGGAGACCCAGTACTTC. Encoded protein: CATSRTGETQYF.

The rearrangement joins TRBV19 to TRBJ2-3, with TRBD2 as a possible D gene (5 bases). In germline, CDR1 is LNHDA, CDR2 SQIVND (reference sequence). V was cut by 6 bases and J by 4 bases, with 8 bases left in between. The CDR3 extends over 12 amino acids. The chain's CDR3 is CASSEGSDTQYF. The CDR3 DNA is TGTGCCAGTAGCGAGGGATCAGATACGCAGTATTTT.

This chain links TRBV4-2 with TRBJ2-2; no clear D gene. Germline V gene lookup returns CDR1 LGHNA and CDR2 YNFKEQ. The CDR3 spans 16 residues. Trimming cost V 0 bases and J 7 bases, with 15 bases left between them. The CDR3 spells CASSQDSFSGNGELFF. The DNA of the CDR3 is TGTGCCAGCAGCCAAGATAGTTTCTCCGGTAACGGGGAGCTGTTTTTT.

The rearrangement uses TRBV18 and TRBJ1-1; D is unresolved. Trimming took 6 bases from V and 1 from J, leaving 9 bases between them. Germline lookup yields CDR1 KGHSH and CDR2 LQKENI. The CDR3 consists of 13 residues. The CDR3 nucleotides read TGTGCCAGCTCTATAGACAAGAACACTGAAGCTTTCTTT. It is translated as CASSIDKNTEAFF.

Written as DNA, the CDR3 is TGTGCTAGTGGTTTTTCCGCAGGGCGTAACTACAATGAGCAGTTCTTC. This gives the protein CASGFSAGRNYNEQFF. The chain links TRBV12-5 to TRBJ2-1; possible D gene TRBD1, 5 bases. The germline gives CDR1 LGHNT, CDR2 FRNRAP. CDR3 length: 16 residues. Trimming left V 3 bases short and J 3 bases short, with 15 bases between.

The chain couples TRBV6-5 to TRBJ2-7; maybe TRBD1 (6 bases). The V end lost 8 bases, the J end lost 0 bases, and 14 bases lay between the germline ends. There are 14 residues in the CDR3. Looked up from germline, CDR1 is MNHEY and CDR2 is SVGAGI. Here the CDR3 reads CASSIGQSSYEQYF. For the CDR3, the DNA is TGTGCCAGCTCAATCGGACAGAGCTCCTACGAGCAGTACTTC.

This chain uses TRBV7-8 with TRBJ2-7; D might be TRBD2 (6 bases). V lost 2 bases, J lost 2 bases, and 13 bases lay in between. This CDR3 spans 15 amino acids. Germline V gives CDR1 SGHVS, CDR2 FQNEAQ. The CDR3 region is CASSLIGTETYEQYF. DNA for the CDR3: TGTGCCAGCAGCTTAATCGGGACTGAGACCTACGAGCAGTACTTC.

The chain uses TRBV4-3 and TRBJ2-1, with D perhaps TRBD1 (6 bases). V gave up 0 bases and J gave up 3 bases, with 9 bases separating them. CDR1 is LGHNA and CDR2 is YSLEER in the germline V gene. The CDR3 consists of 15 residues. In DNA, the CDR3 is TGCGCCAGCAGCCAAGACAGGGGAAGCTACAATGAGCAGTTCTTC. Translating it yields CASSQDRGSYNEQFF.

The chain combines TRBV6-1 with TRBJ2-2; 9 nucleotides align to TRBD1. Germline values: CDR1 MNHNS, CDR2 SASEGT. J was trimmed by 2 bases and V by 4 bases; bases with no gene match: 8. The CDR3 extends over 17 amino acids. The chain's CDR3 is CASSGGQGRTNTGELFF. Here the CDR3 DNA reads TGTGCCAGCAGTGGCGGACAGGGGCGAACCAACACCGGGGAGCTGTTTTTT.

The rearrangement links TRBV12-3 or TRBV12-4 to TRBJ1-2, with a weak D call TRBD1 (5 bases). The CDR3 extends over 12 amino acids. V lost 6 bases, J lost 7 bases, and 12 bases lay in between. In DNA, the CDR3 is TGTGCCAGCAGCATTGGCGGGGGTGGCTACACCTTC. It specifies CASSIGGGGYTF.

This clone was detected once. CDR3 in DNA: TGTGCCAGTAGTATAGATCGGAGCTCCTATAATTCACCCCTCCACTTT. Its protein is CASSIDRSSYNSPLHF. The gene calls are TRBV19 and TRBJ1-6; no reliable D call. V lost 0 bases, J lost 0 bases, and 6 bases lay in between. The germline CDR1 and CDR2 sequences are LNHDA and SQIVND (reference sequence). This CDR3 has 16 residues.

J is TRBJ2-3 and V is TRBV12-5; D is undetermined. Germline lookup yields CDR1 LGHNT and CDR2 FRNRAP. The germline V and J ends were trimmed by 6 bases and 0 bases, with 4 bases remaining between them. The CDR3 length is 12 residues. CDR3 DNA: TGTGCTAGTGGCCCGAGCACAGATACGCAGTATTTT. This encodes CASGPSTDTQYF.

The rearrangement links TRBV4-2 to TRBJ2-3; 9 bases align to TRBD1. The trim removed 0 bases at V and 1 base at J, leaving 14 bases unmatched. The V gene's germline CDR1 is LGHNA and CDR2 YNFKEQ. The CDR3 has 20 amino acids. CDR3 DNA: TGTGCCAGCAGCCAAGATTTGGGGACAGGGCTTGTATCGGGCACAGATACGCAGTATTTT. This sequence encodes CASSQDLGTGLVSGTDTQYF.

The V call is TRBV24-1, the J call TRBJ2-5, with D perhaps matching TRBD1 (6 bases). Trimming removed 3 bases from V and 2 bases from J, with 12 bases in between. The CDR3 runs 15 residues. Germline V gene data show CDR1 as KGHDR and CDR2 as SFDVKD. The CDR3 reads CATSDPTGLQETQYF. The CDR3 nucleotides are TGTGCCACCAGTGATCCGACAGGTTTACAAGAGACCCAGTACTTC.

The chain links TRBV5-4 to TRBJ1-1, with D possibly matching TRBD1 (6 bases). V shed 4 bases and J shed 3 bases, with 13 bases lying between them. The germline V gene has CDR1 SGHNT and CDR2 YYREEE (reference sequence). The CDR3 loop spans 14 amino acids. CDR3 sequence reads: CASSDPTGDTEAFF. Written as DNA, the CDR3 is TGTGCCAGCAGCGACCCGACAGGAGACACTGAAGCTTTCTTT.

This sequence joins TRBV9 and TRBJ2-1; 9 bases agree with TRBD1. V was pared by 4 bases and J by 0 bases, with 5 bases of the junction left unmatched. The V gene's germline CDR1 is SGDLS and CDR2 YYNGEE. CDR3 size: 16 residues. Here the CDR3 DNA reads TGTGCCAGCAGCCCTAGACAGGGGGGCTCCTACAATGAGCAGTTCTTC. This sequence encodes CASSPRQGGSYNEQFF.

V usage is TRBV6-4 and J usage is TRBJ1-2; 7 bases align to TRBD1. Germline CDR1 is MRHNA and CDR2 is SNTAGT. The CDR3 loop spans 14 amino acids. J was trimmed by 4 bases and V by 5 bases; bases with no gene match: 7. DNA for the CDR3: TGTGCCAGCAGTCCCGGCGGGACAGCCTATGGCTACACCTTC. It codes for CASSPGGTAYGYTF.